These T cell receptor beta chains were read from a single sample in a study of human T cells and chemical hapten exposure. TCRdb redid the calling of the RACE reads with MiXCR, one entry per CDR3 protein. Among over 60,000 distinct CDR3 sequences listed, approximately 10% were seen once. The sample in question was whole blood, obtained in connection with sensitization to the hapten diphenylcyclopropenone (DPC). These receptors all come from a woman in her forties or fifties with alopecia areata. Some clones in this sample may be carry-over from other donors' samples. The CDR3 runs from the conserved cysteine through the conserved F or W. D genes are given only for firm matches. Clone size is not always given. Where it is, it says once, few, many or a class for expanded clones.

>many|TRBJ2-2|TRBV2|-
TGTGCCAGCAGGTTCGGGGAGCTGTTTTTT
CASRFGELFF
>-|TRBJ1-1|TRBV20-1|-
TGCAGTGTCAGGAGGAACACTGAAGCTTTCTTT
CSVRRNTEAFF
>few|TRBJ2-4|TRBV3-1|-
TGTGCCAGCAGCCAAGAGTTCTTAGCCAAAAACATTCAGTACTTC
CASSQEFLAKNIQYF
>few|TRBJ2-3|TRBV6-5|-
TGTGCCAGCAGTTACCGGGGCTCGGGTGCCCTTGTAGATACGCAGTATTTT
CASSYRGSGALVDTQYF
>many|TRBJ1-1|TRBV20-1|-
TGCAGTGCTAGAGACAGGGCGCCTAACACTGAAGCTTTCTTT
CSARDRAPNTEAFF
>few|TRBJ1-3|TRBV30|-
TGTGCCTACCCCGGGTCCTCTGGAAACACCATATATTTT
CAYPGSSGNTIYF
>-|TRBJ1-1|TRBV12-2|-
TGTGCAAGTCGCTTACAAATCGGCACGGTCCGGACTTTCATTAACACTGAAGCTTTCTTT
CASRLQIGTVRTFINTEAFF
>many|TRBJ2-1|TRBV7-9|TRBD1
TGTGCCAGCAGCCCGCGGACAGGGGGTTCCTACAATGAGCAGTTCTTC
CASSPRTGGSYNEQFF
>many|TRBJ1-2|TRBV12-5|-
TGTGCTAGTGGTTTGGTCCATGGCTACACCTTC
CASGLVHGYTF
>many|TRBJ2-4|TRBV5-4|TRBD2
TGTGCCAGCAGCTTGGATGGCGGGAGGGCCGCTAAAAACATTCAGTACTTC
CASSLDGGRAAKNIQYF
>many|TRBJ1-1|TRBV6-5|-
TGTGCCAGCAGTAAGGGGGGACTGAACACTGAAGCTTTCTTT
CASSKGGLNTEAFF
>-|TRBJ2-3|TRBV18|TRBD1
TGTGCCAGCTCACCGGGACAGACTAGCACAGATACGCAGTATTTT
CASSPGQTSTDTQYF
>many|TRBJ2-1|TRBV5-1|-
TGCGCCAGCAGCCCTTACAATGAGCAGTTCTTC
CASSPYNEQFF
>many|TRBJ2-7|TRBV27|TRBD1
TGTGCCAGCCTTTCCCGGACAGGGTTGACCTACGAGCAGTACTTC
CASLSRTGLTYEQYF
>many|TRBJ2-2|TRBV2|TRBD2
TGTGCCAGCAGGCCGACTAGCGGGAACACCGGGGAGCTGTTTTTT
CASRPTSGNTGELFF
>few|TRBJ2-3|TRBV7-6|-
TGTGCCAGCAGCAGCTATAGCGGTAGGGAAGGTACGCAGTATTTT
CASSSYSGREGTQYF
>few|TRBJ1-1|TRBV14|TRBD1
TGTGCCAGCAGTCTTACAGGGGGCTACATCGAGGCTTTCTTT
CASSLTGGYIEAFF
>-|TRBJ1-5|TRBV29-1|-
TGCAGCGTTGGGGGAAATCAGCCCCAGCATTTT
CSVGGNQPQHF
>few|TRBJ1-4|TRBV7-8|TRBD1
TGTGCCAGCAGCTTTGGGACAGAGGGTGAAAAACTGTTTTTT
CASSFGTEGEKLFF
>many|TRBJ1-6|TRBV6-6|-
TGTGCCAGCAGTTACTCACCTCGGGACAATAATTCACCCCTCCACTTT
CASSYSPRDNNSPLHF
>many|TRBJ1-1|TRBV4-2|-
TGTGCCAGCAGCCGAGACGGTAGCAACACTGAAGCTTTCTTT
CASSRDGSNTEAFF
>many|TRBJ2-7|TRBV11-2|-
TGTGCCAGCAGCGGGCCGATAGAGCAGTACTTC
CASSGPIEQYF
>many|TRBJ2-1|TRBV7-9|TRBD2
TGTGCCAGCAGCTTCCCCATACTAGCGGGAGGCTACTACAATGAGCAGTTCTTC
CASSFPILAGGYYNEQFF
>few|TRBJ2-1|TRBV19|TRBD2
TGTGCCAGTAGTGATGGGACTAGCGGGAGTGGGAGTGAGCAGTTCTTC
CASSDGTSGSGSEQFF
>-|TRBJ1-2|TRBV7-8|-
TGTGCCAGCAGCTTCGGAACACCTAACTATGGCTACACCTTC
CASSFGTPNYGYTF
>many|TRBJ2-3|TRBV4-2|-
TGTGCCAGCAGCCAAGTGGCAGATACGCAGTATTTT
CASSQVADTQYF
>many|TRBJ1-5|TRBV5-5|-
TGTGCCAGCACCTTGTCGGGAATTTCGGGACACAACCTCCGTACCAATCAGCCCCAGCATTTT
CASTLSGISGHNLRTNQPQHF
>few|TRBJ1-1|TRBV6-2/TRBV6-3|TRBD1
TGTGCCAGCAGTCAGCACAGGGGGAGGACTGAAGCTTTCTTT
CASSQHRGRTEAFF
>many|TRBJ1-2|TRBV9|-
TGTGCCAGCAGCCGGGGAGGGGTGCAAAACTATGGCTACACCTTC
CASSRGGVQNYGYTF
>many|TRBJ2-7|TRBV19|-
TGTGCCAGTAGTATTGGACGGGCCTACGAGCAGTACTTC
CASSIGRAYEQYF
>-|TRBJ2-1|TRBV9|-
TGTGCCAGCAGCGTAGTTGGTAGCGGCAATGAGCAGTTCTTC
CASSVVGSGNEQFF
>few|TRBJ1-2|TRBV5-1|TRBD1
TGCGCCAGCAGCCCCTCCGGGACAGGAAACTATGGCTACACCTTC
CASSPSGTGNYGYTF